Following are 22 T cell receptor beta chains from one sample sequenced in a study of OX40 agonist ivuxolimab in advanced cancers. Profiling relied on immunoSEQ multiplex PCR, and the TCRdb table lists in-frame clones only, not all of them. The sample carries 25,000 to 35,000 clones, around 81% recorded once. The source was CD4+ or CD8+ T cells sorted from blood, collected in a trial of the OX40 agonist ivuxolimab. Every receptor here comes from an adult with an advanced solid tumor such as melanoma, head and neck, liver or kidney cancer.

The CDR3 sequence: CASSVRRGALYEQYF. The CDR3 coding sequence is TGTGCCAGCAGTGTAAGGCGTGGAGCTCTCTACGAGCAGTACTTC. The chain joins TRBV2 to TRBJ2-7; D unclear. V was cut by 4 bases and J by 3 bases, with 16 bases left in between. The CDR3 runs 15 residues. CDR1 is SNHLY and CDR2 is FYNNEI in the germline V gene.

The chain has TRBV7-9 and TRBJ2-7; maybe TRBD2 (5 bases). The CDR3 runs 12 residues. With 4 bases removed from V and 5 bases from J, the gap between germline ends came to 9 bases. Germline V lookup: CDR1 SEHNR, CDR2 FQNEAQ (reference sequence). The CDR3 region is CASSSVANEQYF. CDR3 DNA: TGTGCCAGCAGCTCCGTAGCGAACGAGCAGTACTTC.

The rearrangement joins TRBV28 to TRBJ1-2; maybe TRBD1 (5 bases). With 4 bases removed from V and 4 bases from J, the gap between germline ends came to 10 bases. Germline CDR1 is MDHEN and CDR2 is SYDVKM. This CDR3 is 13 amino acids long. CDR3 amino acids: CASSSIDSYGYTF. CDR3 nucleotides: TGTGCCAGCAGTTCAATCGACAGCTATGGCTACACCTTC.

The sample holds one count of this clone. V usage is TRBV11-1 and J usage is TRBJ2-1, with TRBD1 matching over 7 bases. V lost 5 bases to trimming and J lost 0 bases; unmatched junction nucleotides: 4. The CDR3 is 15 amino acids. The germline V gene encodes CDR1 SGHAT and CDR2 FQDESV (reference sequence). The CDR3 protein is CASSRAGGSYNEQFF. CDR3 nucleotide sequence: TGTGCCAGCAGCCGAGCAGGGGGCTCCTACAATGAGCAGTTCTTC.

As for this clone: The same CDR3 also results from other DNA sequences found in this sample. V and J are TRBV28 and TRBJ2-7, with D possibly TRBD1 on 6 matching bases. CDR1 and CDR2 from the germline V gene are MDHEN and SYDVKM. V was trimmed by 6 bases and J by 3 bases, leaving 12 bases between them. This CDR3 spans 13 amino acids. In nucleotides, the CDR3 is TGTGCCAGCAGCCCAGGACAGAACTACGAGCAGTACTTC. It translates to CASSPGQNYEQYF.

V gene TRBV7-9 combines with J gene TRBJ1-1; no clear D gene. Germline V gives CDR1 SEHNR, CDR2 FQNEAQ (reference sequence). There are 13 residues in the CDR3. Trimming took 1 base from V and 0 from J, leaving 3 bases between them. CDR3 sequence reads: CASSLEMNTEAFF. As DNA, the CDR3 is TGTGCCAGCAGCTTAGAAATGAACACTGAAGCTTTCTTT.

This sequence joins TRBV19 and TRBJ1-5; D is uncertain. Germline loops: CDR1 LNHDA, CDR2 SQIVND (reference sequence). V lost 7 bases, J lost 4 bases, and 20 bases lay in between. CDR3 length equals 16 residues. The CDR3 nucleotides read TGTGCCAGTACCGCCGGTTGGGCTGCCGTTAATCAGCCCCAGCATTTT. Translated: CASTAGWAAVNQPQHF.

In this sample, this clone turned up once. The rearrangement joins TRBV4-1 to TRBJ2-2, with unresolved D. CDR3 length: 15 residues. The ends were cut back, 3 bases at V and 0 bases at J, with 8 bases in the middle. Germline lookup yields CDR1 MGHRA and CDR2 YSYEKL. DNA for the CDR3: TGCGCCAGCAGCCAGACCACAACGAACACCGGGGAGCTGTTTTTT. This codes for CASSQTTTNTGELFF.

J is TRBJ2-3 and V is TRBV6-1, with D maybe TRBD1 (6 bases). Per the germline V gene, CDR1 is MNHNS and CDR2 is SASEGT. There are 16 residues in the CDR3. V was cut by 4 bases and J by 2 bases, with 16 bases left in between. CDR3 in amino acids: CASSGEGWGPTDTQYF. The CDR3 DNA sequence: TGTGCCAGCAGTGGCGAAGGATGGGGGCCCACAGATACGCAGTATTTT.

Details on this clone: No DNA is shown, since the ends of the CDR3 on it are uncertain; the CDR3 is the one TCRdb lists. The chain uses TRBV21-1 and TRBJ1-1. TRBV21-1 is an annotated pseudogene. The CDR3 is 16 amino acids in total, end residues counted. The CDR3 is CASSMKVGLGNTEAFF.

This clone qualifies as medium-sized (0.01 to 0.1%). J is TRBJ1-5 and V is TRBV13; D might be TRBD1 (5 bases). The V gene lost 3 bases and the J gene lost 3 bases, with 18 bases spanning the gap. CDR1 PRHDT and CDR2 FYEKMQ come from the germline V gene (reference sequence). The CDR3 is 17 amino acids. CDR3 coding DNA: TGTGCCAGCAGCTTCAGTGGGGCGATATATCACAATCAGCCCCAGCATTTT. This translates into CASSFSGAIYHNQPQHF.

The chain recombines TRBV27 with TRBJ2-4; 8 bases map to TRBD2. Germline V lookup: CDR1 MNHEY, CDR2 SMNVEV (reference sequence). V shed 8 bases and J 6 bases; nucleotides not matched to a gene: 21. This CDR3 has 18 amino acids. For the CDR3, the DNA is TGTGCCAGCTGCTCGGGGGGGGTATGCGGCTGCGAATCAAACATTCAGTACTTC. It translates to CASCSGGVCGCESNIQYF.

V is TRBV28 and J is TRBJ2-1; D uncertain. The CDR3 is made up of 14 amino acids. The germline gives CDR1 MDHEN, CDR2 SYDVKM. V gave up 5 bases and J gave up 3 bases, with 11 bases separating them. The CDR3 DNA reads TGTGCCAGCAGTCTAATCGGCTACTACAATGAGCAGTTCTTC. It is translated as CASSLIGYYNEQFF. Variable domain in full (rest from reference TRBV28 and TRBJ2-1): DVKVTQSSRYLVKRTGEKVFLECVQDMDHENMFWYRQDPGLGLRLIYFSYDVKMKEKGDIPEGYSVSREKKERFSLILESASTNQTSMYLCASSLIGYYNEQFFGPGTRLTVL.

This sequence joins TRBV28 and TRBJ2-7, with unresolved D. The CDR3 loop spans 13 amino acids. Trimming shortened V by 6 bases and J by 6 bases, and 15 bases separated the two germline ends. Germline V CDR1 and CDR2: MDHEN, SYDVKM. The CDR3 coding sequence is TGTGCCAGCAGCCTAAAGTACATGGGCGAGCAGTACTTC. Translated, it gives CASSLKYMGEQYF.

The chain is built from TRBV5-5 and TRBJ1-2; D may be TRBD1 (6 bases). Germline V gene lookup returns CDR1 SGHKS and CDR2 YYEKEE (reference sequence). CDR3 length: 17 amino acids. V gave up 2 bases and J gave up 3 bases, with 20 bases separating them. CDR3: CASSFPGGARWDYGYTF. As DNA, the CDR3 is TGTGCCAGCAGCTTTCCGGGGGGCGCACGGTGGGACTATGGCTACACCTTC.

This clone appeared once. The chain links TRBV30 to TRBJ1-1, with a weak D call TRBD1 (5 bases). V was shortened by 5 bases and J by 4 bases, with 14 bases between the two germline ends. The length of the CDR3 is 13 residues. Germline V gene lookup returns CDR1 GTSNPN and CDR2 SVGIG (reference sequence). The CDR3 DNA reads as TGTGCCTGGGACGTGACAGCAAGCACTGAAGCTTTCTTT. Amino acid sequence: CAWDVTASTEAFF.

CDR3: CAWSQTSGGHNEQFF. DNA for the CDR3: TGTGCCTGGAGTCAGACTAGCGGGGGACACAATGAGCAGTTCTTC. The chain recombines TRBV30 with TRBJ2-1; 12 nucleotides align to TRBD2. Germline CDR1 is GTSNPN and CDR2 is SVGIG (reference sequence). The CDR3 length is 15 residues. V dropped 2 bases and J dropped 5; count of bases not matched to a gene: 4.

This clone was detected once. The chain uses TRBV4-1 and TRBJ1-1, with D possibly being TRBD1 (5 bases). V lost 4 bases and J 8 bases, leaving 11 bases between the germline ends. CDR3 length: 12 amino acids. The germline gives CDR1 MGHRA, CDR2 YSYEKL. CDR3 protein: CASSPGGSEAFF. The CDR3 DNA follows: TGCGCCAGCAGCCCGGGGGGGTCGGAAGCTTTCTTT.

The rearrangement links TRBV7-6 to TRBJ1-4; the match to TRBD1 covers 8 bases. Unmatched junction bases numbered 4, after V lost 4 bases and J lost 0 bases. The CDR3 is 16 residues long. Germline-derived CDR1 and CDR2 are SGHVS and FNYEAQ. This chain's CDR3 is CASSWGTGATNEKLFF. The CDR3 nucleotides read TGTGCCAGCAGCTGGGGGACAGGTGCAACTAATGAAAAACTGTTTTTT.

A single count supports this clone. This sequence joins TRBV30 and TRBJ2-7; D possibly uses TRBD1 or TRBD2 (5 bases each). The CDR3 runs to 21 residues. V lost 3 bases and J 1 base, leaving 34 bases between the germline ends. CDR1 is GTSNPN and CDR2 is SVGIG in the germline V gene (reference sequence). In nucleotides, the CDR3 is TGTGCCTGGAGAATTCCACGTGAGGGGCCGATACTCTGGGCCGCTTCCTACGAGCAGTACTTC. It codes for CAWRIPREGPILWAASYEQYF.

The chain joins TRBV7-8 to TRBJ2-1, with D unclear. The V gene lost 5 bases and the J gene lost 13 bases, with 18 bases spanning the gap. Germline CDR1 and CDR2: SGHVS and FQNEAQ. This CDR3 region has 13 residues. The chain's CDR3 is CASSQSRVVFQFF. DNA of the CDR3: TGTGCCAGCAGCCAGTCCCGGGTGGTGTTCCAGTTCTTC.

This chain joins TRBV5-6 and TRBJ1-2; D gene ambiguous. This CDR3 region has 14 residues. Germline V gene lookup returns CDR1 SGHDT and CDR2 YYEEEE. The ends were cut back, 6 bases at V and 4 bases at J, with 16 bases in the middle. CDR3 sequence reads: CASTKATEVYGYTF. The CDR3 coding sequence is TGTGCCAGCACCAAAGCGACGGAGGTCTATGGCTACACCTTC.